These T cell receptor beta chains were read from a single sample in a study of patients and donors after allogeneic stem cell transplantation. TCRdb re-called the RT-PCR reads with MiXCR, one entry per CDR3 protein. This table holds 9,000 to 15,000 distinct CDR3 sequences, about 23% found once. What was sequenced was blood, either unsorted or a sorted T cell fraction (not recorded which). These receptors originate from a human donor who was either an allogeneic HSCT recipient or a stem cell or donor lymphocyte infusion donor (not recorded which). It is not recorded whose cells these are; they may come from a transplant donor. The CDR3 runs from the conserved cysteine through the conserved F or W. The D gene is left open where the match is weak. The listing skips clone size in some rows; elsewhere it reads once, few, many or a size class.

j_call v_call d_call clone_size cdr3_nt cdr3_aa
TRBJ1-1 TRBV10-3 TRBD1 - TGTGCCACCGAGACAGGGGCAGGCACTGAAGCTTTCTTT CATETGAGTEAFF
TRBJ2-5 TRBV7-3 TRBD2 - TGTGCCAGCAGCTTCGGGGGGGCTCAAGAGACCCAGTACTTC CASSFGGAQETQYF
TRBJ1-2 TRBV9 - few TGTGCCAGCAGCTCCCCGCCCAACTATGGCTACACCTTC CASSSPPNYGYTF
TRBJ1-1 TRBV12-3/TRBV12-4 - many TGTGCCAGCAGTTTCGGGGGGACTGAAGCTTTCTTT CASSFGGTEAFF
TRBJ1-1 TRBV6-1 - - TGTGCCAGCAGGCCGAACGTCCAAGCTTTCTTT CASRPNVQAFF
TRBJ1-2 TRBV7-9 - - TGTGCCAGCAGCTTAGCTTGGCAGCTGCATGGCTACACCTTC CASSLAWQLHGYTF
TRBJ1-1 TRBV12-3/TRBV12-4 - many TGTGCCAGCAGTTTAAGGGGACATTTCACTGAAGCTTTCTTT CASSLRGHFTEAFF
TRBJ1-4 TRBV28 - few TGTGCCAGCATGTGGGGCGTCGCGGCTAATGAAAAACTGTTTTTT CASMWGVAANEKLFF
TRBJ2-7 TRBV4-1 TRBD2 few TGCGCCAGCAGCCAGGTAGCGGGAGGGCCCTACGAGCAGTACTTC CASSQVAGGPYEQYF
TRBJ1-2 TRBV20-1 - - TGCAGTGCATGGACCGGGGCTGGTAACTATGGCTACACCTTC CSAWTGAGNYGYTF
TRBJ2-1 TRBV28 TRBD2 - TGTGCCAGCAGTTCAATAGCGGGAGCAAACAATGAGCAGTTCTTC CASSSIAGANNEQFF
TRBJ1-2 TRBV14 - few TGTGCCAGCAGCCAAGAAAGAGGGATTACTGGCTACACCTTC CASSQERGITGYTF
TRBJ2-3 TRBV30 - few TGTGCCTGGAGTGTAGAGGATACGCAGTATTTT CAWSVEDTQYF
TRBJ1-1 TRBV3-1 TRBD1 few TGTGCCAGCAGCCCCTGGACAGGGTGGACTGAAGCTTTCTTT CASSPWTGWTEAFF
TRBJ1-4 TRBV6-5 - many TGTGCCAGCAGTACGCGGGACCAAGGGGCAAAACTGTTTTTT CASSTRDQGAKLFF
TRBJ1-5 TRBV4-3 - - TGCGCCAGCAGCCAAGATTGGGGGAATCAGCCCCAGCATTTT CASSQDWGNQPQHF
TRBJ1-2 TRBV12-3/TRBV12-4 - many TGTTCAGTCGGTGGCTACACCTTC CSVGGYTF
TRBJ1-2 TRBV20-1 - many TGCAGTGTAGAGACAGAATCGAGCTATGGCTACACCTTC CSVETESSYGYTF
TRBJ1-1 TRBV10-3 TRBD1 few TGTGCCATCAGCCTGACAGGGGACACTGAAGCTTTCTTT CAISLTGDTEAFF
TRBJ2-3 TRBV10-3 - - TGTGCCATCTCTTGGGAGGACACAGATACGCAGTATTTT CAISWEDTDTQYF
TRBJ1-1 TRBV6-5 - many TGTGCCAGCAGCCCCTGGGCCAACACTGAAGCTTTCTTT CASSPWANTEAFF
TRBJ1-6 TRBV6-5 TRBD1 few TGTGCCAGCAGTTTGGGACAGGAGATATCACCCCTCCACTTT CASSLGQEISPLHF
TRBJ2-2 TRBV9 - - TGTGCCAGCAGCGTAGCAACAGGGTGGAACACCGGGGAGCTGTTTTTT CASSVATGWNTGELFF
TRBJ1-1 TRBV18 - - TGTGCCAGCTCACCGAGCACTGAAGCTTTCTTT CASSPSTEAFF
TRBJ2-3 TRBV27 - - TGTGCCAGCAGCAATTCAGATACGCAGTATTTT CASSNSDTQYF
TRBJ1-1 TRBV7-3 - few TGTGCCAGCAGCTCGCGGGGGAGCACTGAAGCTTTCTTT CASSSRGSTEAFF
TRBJ1-1 TRBV19 - - TGTGCCAGTAGTATATGGCAGGGGAACACTGAAGCTTTCTTT CASSIWQGNTEAFF
TRBJ1-1 TRBV25-1 - few TGTGCCAGCAGTCTCAAGGGGAACACTGAAGCTTTCTTT CASSLKGNTEAFF
TRBJ1-4 TRBV20-1 - many TGCAGTGTTCTACCTGGGGCTAATGAAAAACTGTTTTTT CSVLPGANEKLFF
TRBJ2-1 TRBV7-9 TRBD1 - TGTGCCAGCAGCTTAAGACAGGGGTCCTACAATGAGCAGTTCTTC CASSLRQGSYNEQFF
TRBJ2-2 TRBV5-1 TRBD2 - TGCGCCAGCAGCTTGGCTAGCGGGAACACCGGGGAGCTGTTTTTT CASSLASGNTGELFF
TRBJ2-7 TRBV6-5 - few TGTGCCAGCAGTTATTTATACGAGCAGTACTTC CASSYLYEQYF
TRBJ2-7 TRBV29-1 - once TGCAGCTCCTCCGAGACGGGCTACGAGCAGTACTTC CSSSETGYEQYF
TRBJ2-7 TRBV29-1 - few TGCAGCGTTGGGTGGCGCCACGAGCAGTACTTC CSVGWRHEQYF
TRBJ1-1 TRBV7-8 - - TGTGCCAGCAGCCCCAGGACCTTGAACACTGAAGCTTTCTTT CASSPRTLNTEAFF
TRBJ2-1 TRBV29-1 - few TGCAGCGTGGGGTATACGACAGCGGGTGAGCAGTTCTTC CSVGYTTAGEQFF
TRBJ2-5 TRBV3-1 - - TGTGCCAGCAGCCAGCCCCCAGTTAGGGAGACCCAGTACTTC CASSQPPVRETQYF
TRBJ2-3 TRBV29-1 TRBD2 - TGCAGCGTTGAAGCCCCGGGACTACGGGGTTTT CSVEAPGLRGF
TRBJ2-4 TRBV6-6 - - TGTGCCAGCAGCCTACTAGCACCGGGCGCCAAAAACATTCAGTACTTC CASSLLAPGAKNIQYF
TRBJ1-1 TRBV6-5 - few TGTGCCAGCAGTTCAAGATCTGAAGCTTTCTTT CASSSRSEAFF
TRBJ2-6 TRBV20-1 - - TGCAGTGCTAGGCAACAGGGTTATGGGGCCAACGTCCTGACTTTC CSARQQGYGANVLTF
TRBJ2-1 TRBV3-1 - - TGTGCCAGCAGCCACACCAAACGACGGGCAATTTACGATGAGCAGTTCTTC CASSHTKRRAIYDEQFF
TRBJ1-2 TRBV10-3 - few TGTGCCATCAGTGAGACAGACCGGGGCTACACCTTC CAISETDRGYTF
TRBJ2-7 TRBV12-3/TRBV12-4 - - TGTGCCAGCAGTCTAGCTAGCTCCTACGAGCAGTACTTC CASSLASSYEQYF
TRBJ1-5 TRBV27 - few TGTGCCAGCAGTTCTGACAACCGGGGGTATCAGCCCCAGCATTTT CASSSDNRGYQPQHF
TRBJ1-1 TRBV6-5 - medium-sized TGTGCCAGCAGTTACTCTGGGGGTAGAACTGAAGCTTTCTTT CASSYSGGRTEAFF
TRBJ1-5 TRBV20-1 TRBD1 - TGCAGTGCTAGACAGACAGGGACGAGCAATCAGCCCCAGCATTTT CSARQTGTSNQPQHF
TRBJ2-7 TRBV3-1 - few TGTGCCAGCAGCCCTGACGGCTACGAGCAGTACTTC CASSPDGYEQYF
TRBJ1-5 TRBV28 - many TGTGCCAGCAGTTTAGCAGGGGGCAATCAGCCCCAGCATTTT CASSLAGGNQPQHF
TRBJ1-1 TRBV30 - few TGTGCCTGGAGTGTACTCGATGTACTTGGGACACACAACACTGAAGCTTTCTTT CAWSVLDVLGTHNTEAFF